These 30 T cell receptor beta chains were sequenced from one sample in a study of follicular helper T cells after annual influenza vaccination. Time point meaning: 2015-2016 season, 7 days after influenza vaccination. Clones were sequenced by immunoSEQ multiplex PCR, and TCRdb holds only the in-frame ones, with some missing. The sample shows thousands of clones, over 70% of them seen only once. The source was CXCR5+ CD38- circulating T follicular helper cells from blood, collected 7 days after influenza vaccination. Subset described: circulating Tfh, non-naive CD4+CXCR5+PD-1+ (ICOS+CD38+ or ICOS-CD38-). The receptors here all came from an adult who received the influenza vaccine.

J is TRBJ2-3 and V is TRBV7-3, with D hard to call. V was clipped by 5 bases and J by 6 bases, with 12 bases between them. Germline V gives CDR1 SGHTA, CDR2 FQGTGA. The CDR3 runs 13 residues. DNA of the CDR3: TGTGCCAGCAGCCCAACAACCTGGGATACGCAGTATTTT. This translates into CASSPTTWDTQYF.

This clone was seen more than once but under ten times. The V gene is TRBV29-1, the J gene TRBJ1-2, with D possibly TRBD1 on 6 matching bases. Germline V lookup: CDR1 SQVTM, CDR2 ANQGSEA. V lost 3 bases and J 4 bases, leaving 12 bases between the germline ends. The CDR3 is made up of 13 amino acids. CDR3 DNA sequence: TGCAGCGTTGAGGGGGGGCAGAGCTATGGCTACACCTTC. Encoded protein: CSVEGGQSYGYTF.

V is TRBV4-1 and J is TRBJ2-3, with TRBD2 matching 7 bases. The CDR3 extends over 17 amino acids. After removal of 4 bases from V and 0 bases from J, the junction contained 10 bases not matched to a gene. Germline V gives CDR1 MGHRA, CDR2 YSYEKL. CDR3 sequence reads: CASSRGYYSGSTDTQYF. CDR3 bases: TGCGCCAGCAGCCGAGGATATTATAGCGGGAGCACAGATACGCAGTATTTT.

This clone occurred once. V is TRBV2 and J is TRBJ2-1; TRBD2 aligns across 9 bases. This CDR3 contains 17 residues. In germline, CDR1 is SNHLY, CDR2 FYNNEI. The ends lost 4 bases at V and 7 bases at J; junction bases unmatched: 14. CDR3 coding DNA: TGTGCCAGCAGTGTTGGGGCTAGCGGGACTCTAGGGAATGAGCAGTTCTTC. Amino acid sequence: CASSVGASGTLGNEQFF.

The chain recombines TRBV18 with TRBJ2-1, with unresolved D. Germline loops: CDR1 KGHSH, CDR2 LQKENI. The V gene lost 6 bases and the J gene lost 0 bases, with 6 bases spanning the gap. The CDR3 sequence is 13 residues long. Here the CDR3 DNA reads TGTGCCAGCTCGCCCAACTCCTACAATGAGCAGTTCTTC. Its protein is CASSPNSYNEQFF.

The chain joins TRBV4-2 to TRBJ2-5; tentative D call: TRBD1 (6 bases). This CDR3 is 15 amino acids long. Germline assignment: CDR1 LGHNA and CDR2 YNFKEQ. Trimming took 1 base from V and 5 from J, leaving 14 bases between them. The CDR3 reads CASSQGDRSVETQYF. The CDR3, as DNA: TGTGCCAGCAGCCAAGGAGACAGGTCAGTCGAGACCCAGTACTTC.

This chain links TRBV4-1 with TRBJ2-3; no reliable D call. V shed 0 bases and J shed 3 bases, with 7 bases lying between them. The CDR3 is 14 amino acids. The germline CDR1 and CDR2 sequences are MGHRA and YSYEKL. In DNA, the CDR3 is TGCGCCAGCAGCCAAGAGGCGGTTACAGATACGCAGTATTTT. Its protein product is CASSQEAVTDTQYF.

V gene TRBV27 combines with J gene TRBJ1-4; 7 nucleotides line up with TRBD1. Germline-derived CDR1 and CDR2 are MNHEY and SMNVEV (reference sequence). Losses at the gene ends were 4 bases for V and 10 bases for J; bases not matched to a gene: 9. The CDR3 covers 14 residues. CDR3 DNA sequence: TGTGCCAGCAGTTCCGGGACAGACCCGGGAAAACTGTTTTTT. Translated, it gives CASSSGTDPGKLFF.

This clone was seen a single time. The V call is TRBV10-3, the J call TRBJ2-7; no definite D call. The germline V and J ends were trimmed by 6 bases and 2 bases, with 11 bases remaining between them. From germline, CDR1 is ENHRY and CDR2 SYGVKD. CDR3 size: 13 residues. The CDR3 here is CAIRAATAYEQYF. The CDR3 region has the DNA TGTGCCATCAGGGCCGCAACCGCCTACGAGCAGTACTTC.

The chain couples TRBV14 to TRBJ2-1, with D unresolved. V lost 0 bases and J lost 4, with 7 bases in between. CDR1 is SGHDN, CDR2 FVKESK, per germline. This CDR3 is 14 amino acids long. The CDR3 protein is CASSQDGLYNEQFF. CDR3 DNA sequence: TGTGCCAGCAGCCAAGATGGTCTATACAATGAGCAGTTCTTC.

The chain recombines TRBV21-1 with TRBJ2-7; TRBD2, the D gene given by the table, was not confirmed from the DNA. TRBV21-1 is annotated as a pseudogene. The CDR3 sequence is 18 residues long. The CDR3: CASSTLSRREVVMGEQYF. CDR3 nucleotides: TGTGCCAGCAGCACCCTTAGTCGCAGGGAGGTGGTAATGGGCGAGCAGTACTTC.

The chain combines TRBV5-1 with TRBJ1-3; D is uncertain. Trimming removed 3 bases from V and 2 bases from J, with 9 bases in between. Germline V gene sequence: CDR1 SGHRS, CDR2 YFSETQ. CDR3 size: 14 residues. The CDR3 DNA reads TGCGCCAGCAGCTCCGGAGTAGCTGGAAACACCATATATTTT. It yields the protein CASSSGVAGNTIYF.

This clone was observed a handful of times. CDR3 nucleotide sequence: TGTGCCAGCAGCTTGCCTAGCGGCGAGCAGTACTTC. It encodes CASSLPSGEQYF. The rearrangement uses TRBV5-4 and TRBJ2-7; TRBD2 agrees at 7 bases. After removal of 1 base from V and 6 bases from J, the junction contained 1 base not matched to a gene. Germline V gives CDR1 SGHNT, CDR2 YYREEE (reference sequence). The CDR3 covers 12 residues.

This chain uses TRBV23-1 with TRBJ2-7; D call uncertain. TRBV23-1 is flagged as an ORF with uncertain function. Trimming shortened V by 5 bases and J by 4 bases, and 21 bases separated the two germline ends. This CDR3 spans 16 amino acids. The CDR3 reads CASSASTGLWPYEQYF. Here the CDR3 DNA reads TGCGCCAGCAGTGCCTCGACCGGCCTGTGGCCTTACGAGCAGTACTTC.

This chain joins TRBV5-5 and TRBJ2-3; D possibly corresponds to TRBD2 (6 bases). The CDR3 consists of 14 residues. V gave up 2 bases and J gave up 5 bases, with 12 bases separating them. Germline V gives CDR1 SGHKS, CDR2 YYEKEE (reference sequence). The CDR3 sequence is CASSFQVRGDTQYF. DNA of the CDR3: TGTGCCAGCAGCTTCCAGGTGCGGGGAGATACGCAGTATTTT.

A single count supports this clone. The rearrangement links TRBV28 to TRBJ2-5, with 8 bases matching TRBD2. Germline V gene lookup returns CDR1 MDHEN and CDR2 SYDVKM. This CDR3 region has 15 residues. V lost 6 bases to trimming and J lost 5 bases; unmatched junction nucleotides: 11. This CDR3 reads CASRMIAGSRETQYF. The CDR3 nucleotides are TGTGCCAGCAGGATGATAGCGGGATCACGGGAGACCCAGTACTTC.

The sample holds one count of this clone. This chain links TRBV9 with TRBJ1-2; 9 bases are shared with TRBD1. There are 15 residues in the CDR3. Trimming cost V 2 bases and J 8 bases; bases outside gene matches: 10. Germline CDR1 SGDLS, CDR2 YYNGEE. The CDR3 is CASSVLGTGTLGYTF. CDR3 bases: TGTGCCAGCAGCGTCCTAGGGACAGGGACTCTGGGCTACACCTTC.

The chain employs TRBV14 and TRBJ1-1; no clear D. This CDR3 has 13 residues. Trimming removed 3 bases from V and 5 bases from J, with 10 bases in between. The germline V gene has CDR1 SGHDN and CDR2 FVKESK. CDR3 nucleotide sequence: TGTGCCAGCAGCCACCCGTTCCATACTGAAGCTTTCTTT. Protein sequence: CASSHPFHTEAFF. Full variable domain (remainder filled in from reference TRBV14 and TRBJ1-1): EAGVTQFPSHSVIEKGQTVTLRCDPISGHDNLYWYRRVMGKEIKFLLHFVKESKQDESGMPNNRFLAERTGGTYSTLKVQPAELEDSGVYFCASSHPFHTEAFFGQGTRLTVV.

For the CDR3, the DNA is TGTGCCAGCAGCTTTACAGGGGACACTGAAGCTTTCTTT. As protein: CASSFTGDTEAFF. The genes are TRBV7-9 and TRBJ1-1; TRBD1 aligns across 7 bases. Germline CDR1 SEHNR, CDR2 FQNEAQ (reference sequence). Trimming removed 3 bases from V and 3 bases from J; junction bases left unmatched: 1. The CDR3 loop spans 13 amino acids. Variable domain in full (rest from reference TRBV7-9 and TRBJ1-1): DTGVSQNPRHKITKRGQNVTFRCDPISEHNRLYWYRQTLGQGPEFLTYFQNEAQLEKSRLLSDRFSAERPKGSFSTLEIQRTEQGDSAMYLCASSFTGDTEAFFGQGTRLTVV.

The V and J genes are TRBV10-2 and TRBJ1-5; no clear D gene. The ends were cut back, 4 bases at V and 8 bases at J, with 9 bases in the middle. Per germline, CDR1 WSHSY and CDR2 SAAADI. This CDR3 is built from 12 residues. The chain's CDR3 is CASSGTAEPQHF. The DNA for the CDR3 is TGCGCCAGCAGTGGAACGGCAGAGCCCCAGCATTTT.

The chain uses TRBV6-5 and TRBJ2-7; D remains unclear. The CDR3 has 13 amino acids. Germline CDR1 reads MNHEY; CDR2 reads SVGAGI. Trimming pared 5 bases from V and 3 bases from J, leaving 11 bases between. CDR3 DNA: TGTGCCAGCAGTGTCCAGGCGAACTACGAGCAGTACTTC. This sequence encodes CASSVQANYEQYF.

V gene TRBV7-9 combines with J gene TRBJ2-2; TRBD2 matches at 14 bases. With 5 bases clipped from V and 4 bases from J, the junction kept 9 bases outside the gene matches. The germline V gene encodes CDR1 SEHNR and CDR2 FQNEAQ (reference sequence). The CDR3 length is 18 residues. The CDR3 sequence is CASSRGTSGSRGTGELFF. In DNA, the CDR3 is TGTGCCAGCAGCCGAGGGACTAGCGGGAGTAGAGGCACCGGGGAGCTGTTTTTT.

The chain recombines TRBV6-5 with TRBJ1-1; 7 bases line up with TRBD1. V trimming: 6 bases; J trimming: 4 bases; junction bases outside the gene matches: 5. CDR3 size: 13 residues. CDR1 MNHEY and CDR2 SVGAGI come from the germline V gene. CDR3 DNA: TGTGCCAGCAGCCAGGGGGTGGGCACTGAAGCTTTCTTT. This gives the protein CASSQGVGTEAFF.

The V call is TRBV7-9, the J call TRBJ2-5; 9 bases align to TRBD2. Germline trimming cut 5 bases from V and 5 bases from J; bases unmatched to any gene: 9. The CDR3 is 15 residues long. CDR1 is SEHNR, CDR2 FQNEAQ, per germline (reference sequence). CDR3 sequence (DNA): TGTGCCAGCAGCGGGGGACTAGCCGCGAGGGAGACCCAGTACTTC. It translates to CASSGGLAARETQYF.

The gene calls are TRBV5-1 and TRBJ2-5; 8 nucleotides line up with TRBD2. The CDR3 is 14 amino acids. CDR1 SGHRS and CDR2 YFSETQ come from the germline V gene. V shed 4 bases and J 2 bases; nucleotides not matched to a gene: 4. The CDR3 nucleotides are TGCGCCAGCAGCACGGGACTAGGACAAGAGACCCAGTACTTC. Protein: CASSTGLGQETQYF.

This clone was seen only once. In DNA form, the CDR3 reads TGTGCCAGCAGCTTAGACACAATCACAGATACGCAGTATTTT. Its protein is CASSLDTITDTQYF. The chain uses TRBV13 and TRBJ2-3; the D is unclear. CDR3 length equals 14 residues. Trimming stripped 1 base from V and 2 bases from J, with 7 bases between. Per germline, CDR1 PRHDT and CDR2 FYEKMQ (reference sequence). The full variable domain, rest sourced from reference TRBV13 and TRBJ2-3, is AAGVIQSPRHLIKEKRETATLKCYPIPRHDTVYWYQQGPGQDPQFLISFYEKMQSDKGSIPDRFSAQQFSDYHSELNMSSLELGDSALYFCASSLDTITDTQYFGPGTRLTVL.

The rearrangement joins TRBV10-2 to TRBJ2-7, with D maybe TRBD1 (5 bases). V was trimmed by 8 bases and J by 2 bases, leaving 13 bases between them. This CDR3 has 13 amino acids. Germline values: CDR1 WSHSY, CDR2 SAAADI. The CDR3 DNA is TGCGCCAGCGGGGCCGGGTCTACCTACGAGCAGTACTTC. This translates into CASGAGSTYEQYF.

The chain carries TRBV27 and TRBJ2-6; D is undetermined. Germline values: CDR1 MNHEY, CDR2 SMNVEV (reference sequence). V lost 5 bases to trimming and J lost 2 bases, with 4 bases between them. The length of the CDR3 is 13 residues. The DNA of the CDR3 is TGTGCCAGCAGTACGGCTGGGGCCAACGTCCTGACTTTC. This translates into CASSTAGANVLTF.

V and J are TRBV11-2 and TRBJ2-7, with D possibly being TRBD1 or TRBD2 (5 bases each). The germline V and J ends were trimmed by 4 bases and 0 bases, with 13 bases remaining between them. This CDR3 contains 15 residues. CDR1 SGHAT and CDR2 FQNNGV come from the germline V gene. DNA of the CDR3: TGTGCCAGCAGCTCCCAACCGGGGCCCTCCTACGAGCAGTACTTC. Translated, it gives CASSSQPGPSYEQYF. Filled out from reference TRBV11-2 and TRBJ2-7, the complete variable domain reads EAGVAQSPRYKIIEKRQSVAFWCNPISGHATLYWYQQILGQGPKLLIQFQNNGVVDDSQLPKDRFSAERLKGVDSTLKIQPAKLEDSAVYLCASSSQPGPSYEQYFGPGTRLTVT.

V usage is TRBV28 and J usage is TRBJ2-2; TRBD1 agrees at 9 bases. The CDR3 is 17 residues long. J gave up 6 bases and V 1 base, and 9 bases lay outside the gene matches. Germline V lookup: CDR1 MDHEN, CDR2 SYDVKM. CDR3 sequence: CASSLSSGQGRAGELFF. The CDR3 region has the DNA TGTGCCAGCAGTTTATCGTCGGGACAGGGAAGAGCCGGGGAGCTGTTTTTT.